This T cell receptor (beta chain) is drawn from a study of T-cell reconstitution after alpha-beta-depleted transplantation in children. Whole-study results and caveats: Reportedly, only several hundred clones from non-depleted graft cells drove alpha-beta T-cell counts at about two months.

V was trimmed by 4 bases and J by 15 bases, leaving 10 bases between them. In germline, CDR1 is SEHNR, CDR2 FQNEAQ (reference sequence). The CDR3 has 10 residues. This clonotype has a count of ten or more. Its antigen is undetermined. A library of TCRbeta sequences, prepared with unique molecular identifiers, was generated. Via MiXCR, TCRdb re-called the PCR reads, giving one row per CDR3 protein. Of 550,000 to 800,000 distinct CDR3 sequences listed, around 14% are singletons. The sequencing here drew on PBMCs, taken before TCRalphabeta/CD19-depleted stem cell transplant. This clonotype was sampled from a girl aged 2 to 10 with congenital amegakaryocytic thrombocytopenia, due to receive a stem cell transplant. The chain links TRBV7-9 to TRBJ2-1; D is ambiguous. The CDR3 bases are TGTGCCAGCAGCTCCTCACTTCCGTTCTTC. Amino acids: CASSSSLPFF.